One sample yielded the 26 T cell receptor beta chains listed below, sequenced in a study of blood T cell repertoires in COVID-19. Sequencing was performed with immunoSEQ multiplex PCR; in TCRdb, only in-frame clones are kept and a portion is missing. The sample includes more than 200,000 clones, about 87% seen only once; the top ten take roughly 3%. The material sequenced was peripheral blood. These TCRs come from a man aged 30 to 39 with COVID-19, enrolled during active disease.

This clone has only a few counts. DNA of the CDR3: TGTGCCAGCAGCCCAGCGGGGAAAAGCTCCTACGAGCAGTACTTC. It codes for CASSPAGKSSYEQYF. The chain employs TRBV3-1 (or the pseudogene TRBV3-2) and TRBJ2-7; 7 positions match TRBD2. Per the germline V gene, CDR1 is LGHDT and CDR2 is YNNKEL (reference sequence). This CDR3 has 15 amino acids. J was trimmed by 0 bases and V by 4 bases; bases with no gene match: 6.

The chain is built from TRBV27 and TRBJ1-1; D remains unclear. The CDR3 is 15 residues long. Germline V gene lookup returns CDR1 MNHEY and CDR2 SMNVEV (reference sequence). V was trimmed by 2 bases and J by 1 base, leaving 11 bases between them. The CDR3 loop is CASSLMAEGNTEAFF. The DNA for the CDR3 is TGTGCCAGCAGTTTAATGGCCGAGGGGAACACTGAAGCTTTCTTT.

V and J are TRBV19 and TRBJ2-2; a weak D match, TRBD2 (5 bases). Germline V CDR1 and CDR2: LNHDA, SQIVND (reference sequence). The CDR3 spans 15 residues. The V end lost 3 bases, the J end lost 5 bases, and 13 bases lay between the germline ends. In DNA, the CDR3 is TGTGCCAGTAGTATTCTGGGAGAGGGAACCGGGGAGCTGTTTTTT. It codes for CASSILGEGTGELFF.

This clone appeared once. For the CDR3, the DNA is TGTGCCAGCAGTTACTCGTACATGACGGGTAGCAATCAGCCCCAGCATTTT. Amino acids: CASSYSYMTGSNQPQHF. The chain joins TRBV6-2 or TRBV6-3 to TRBJ1-5, with D uncertain. V lost 0 bases to trimming and J lost 0 bases, with 12 bases between them. Germline CDR1 is MNHEY and CDR2 is SVGEGT. CDR3 length equals 17 residues.

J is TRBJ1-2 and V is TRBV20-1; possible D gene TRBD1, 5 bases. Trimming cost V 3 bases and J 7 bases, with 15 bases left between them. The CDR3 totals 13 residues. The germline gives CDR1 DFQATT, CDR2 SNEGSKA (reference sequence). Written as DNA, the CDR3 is TGCAGTGCTAGTTTCTCAGGGTCGGGTGGCTACACCTTC. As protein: CSASFSGSGGYTF.

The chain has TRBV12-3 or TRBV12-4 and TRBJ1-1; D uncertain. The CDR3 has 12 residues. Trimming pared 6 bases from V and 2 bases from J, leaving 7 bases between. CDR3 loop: CASSPPNTEAFF. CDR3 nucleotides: TGTGCCAGCAGCCCCCCTAACACTGAAGCTTTCTTT.

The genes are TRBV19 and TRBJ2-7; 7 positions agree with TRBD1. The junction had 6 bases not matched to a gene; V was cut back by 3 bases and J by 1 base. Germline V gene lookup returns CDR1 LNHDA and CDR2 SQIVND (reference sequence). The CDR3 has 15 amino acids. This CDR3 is CASSIGQGVSYEQYF. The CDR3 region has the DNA TGTGCCAGTAGTATTGGGCAGGGGGTTTCCTACGAGCAGTACTTC.

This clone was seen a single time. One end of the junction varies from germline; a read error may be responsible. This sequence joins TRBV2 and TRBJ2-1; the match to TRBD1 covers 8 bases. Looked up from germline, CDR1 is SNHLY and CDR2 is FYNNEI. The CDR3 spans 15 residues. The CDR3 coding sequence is TGTGCCAGCAGGGAAGGACAGGGATCCTACAATGAGCAGTTCTTC. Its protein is CASREGQGSYNEQFF.

In nucleotides, the CDR3 is TGCGCCAGCAGCCAAAAAAGGACAGTAAACACTGAAGCTTTCTTT. This translates into CASSQKRTVNTEAFF. The chain employs TRBV4-1 and TRBJ1-1; D might be TRBD1 (6 bases). The CDR3 extends over 15 amino acids. V was pared by 2 bases and J by 2 bases, with 12 bases between. The V gene's germline CDR1 is MGHRA and CDR2 YSYEKL.

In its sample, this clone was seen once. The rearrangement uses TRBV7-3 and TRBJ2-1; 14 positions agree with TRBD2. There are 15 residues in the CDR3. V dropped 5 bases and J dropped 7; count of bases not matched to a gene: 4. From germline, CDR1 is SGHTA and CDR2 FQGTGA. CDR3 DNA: TGTGCCAGCAGCACCGGGACTAGCGGGAGTAATGAGCAGTTCTTC. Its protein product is CASSTGTSGSNEQFF.

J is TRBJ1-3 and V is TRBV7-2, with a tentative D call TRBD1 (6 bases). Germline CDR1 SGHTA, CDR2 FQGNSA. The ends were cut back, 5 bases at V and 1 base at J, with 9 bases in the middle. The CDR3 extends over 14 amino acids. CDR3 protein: CASSPQGSGNTIYF. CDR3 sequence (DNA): TGTGCCAGCAGCCCCCAGGGGTCTGGAAACACCATATATTTT.

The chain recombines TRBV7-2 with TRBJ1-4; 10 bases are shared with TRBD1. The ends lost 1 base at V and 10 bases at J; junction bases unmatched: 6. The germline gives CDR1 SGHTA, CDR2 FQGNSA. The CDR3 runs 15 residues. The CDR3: CASSLGGTGEGKLFF. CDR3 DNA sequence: TGTGCCAGCAGCTTAGGAGGGACAGGGGAAGGAAAACTGTTTTTT.

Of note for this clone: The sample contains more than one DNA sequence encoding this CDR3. CDR3 DNA sequence: TGTGCCAGCAGCGTAGCTACGGGGGGATACTCTGGAAACACCATATATTTT. This translates into CASSVATGGYSGNTIYF. The chain combines TRBV9 with TRBJ1-3; a weak D match, TRBD1 (5 bases). The CDR3 spans 17 residues. Deletions cut 0 bases from V and 0 bases from J, with 13 bases between. Germline CDR1 is SGDLS and CDR2 is YYNGEE.

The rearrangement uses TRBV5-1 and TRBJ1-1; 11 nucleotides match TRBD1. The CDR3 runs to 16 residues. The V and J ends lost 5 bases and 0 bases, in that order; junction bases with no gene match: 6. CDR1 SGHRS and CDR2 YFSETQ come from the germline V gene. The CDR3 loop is CASSRGTGGLNTEAFF. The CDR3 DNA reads TGCGCCAGCAGTCGAGGGACAGGGGGTTTGAACACTGAAGCTTTCTTT. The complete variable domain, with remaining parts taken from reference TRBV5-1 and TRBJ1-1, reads KAGVTQTPRYLIKTRGQQVTLSCSPISGHRSVSWYQQTPGQGLQFLFEYFSETQRNKGNFPGRFSGRQFSNSRSEMNVSTLELGDSALYLCASSRGTGGLNTEAFFGQGTRLTVV.

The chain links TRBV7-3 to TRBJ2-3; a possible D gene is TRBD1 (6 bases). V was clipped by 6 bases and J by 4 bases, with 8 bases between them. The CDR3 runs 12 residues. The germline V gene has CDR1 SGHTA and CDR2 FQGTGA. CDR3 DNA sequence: TGTGCCAGCAGTTCAGGGGCAGATACGCAGTATTTT. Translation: CASSSGADTQYF.

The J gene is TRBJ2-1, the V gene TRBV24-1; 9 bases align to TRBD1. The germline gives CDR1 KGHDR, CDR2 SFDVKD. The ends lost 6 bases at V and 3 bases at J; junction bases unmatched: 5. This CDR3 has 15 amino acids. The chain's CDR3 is CATSYGQGFYNEQFF. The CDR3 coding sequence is TGTGCCACCAGTTACGGACAGGGGTTCTACAATGAGCAGTTCTTC.

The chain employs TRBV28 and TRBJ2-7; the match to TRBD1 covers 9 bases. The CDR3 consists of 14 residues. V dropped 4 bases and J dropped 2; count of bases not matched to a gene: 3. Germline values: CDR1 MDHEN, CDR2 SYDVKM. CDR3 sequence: CASSSGTGTYEQYF. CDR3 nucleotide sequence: TGTGCCAGCAGTTCCGGGACAGGGACCTACGAGCAGTACTTC.

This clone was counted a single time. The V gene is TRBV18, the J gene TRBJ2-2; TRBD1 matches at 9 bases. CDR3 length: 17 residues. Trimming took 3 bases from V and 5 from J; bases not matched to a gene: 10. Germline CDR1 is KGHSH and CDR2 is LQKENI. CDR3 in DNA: TGTGCCAGCTCACCTGGTTTATCCGGGACAGGGACCGGGGAGCTGTTTTTT. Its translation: CASSPGLSGTGTGELFF.

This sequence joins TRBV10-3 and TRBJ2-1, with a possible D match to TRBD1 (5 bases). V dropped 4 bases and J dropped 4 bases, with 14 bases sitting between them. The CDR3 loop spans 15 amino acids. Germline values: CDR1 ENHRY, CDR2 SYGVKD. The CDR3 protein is CAISGQPAQYNEQFF. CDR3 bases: TGTGCCATCAGTGGACAGCCGGCCCAATACAATGAGCAGTTCTTC.

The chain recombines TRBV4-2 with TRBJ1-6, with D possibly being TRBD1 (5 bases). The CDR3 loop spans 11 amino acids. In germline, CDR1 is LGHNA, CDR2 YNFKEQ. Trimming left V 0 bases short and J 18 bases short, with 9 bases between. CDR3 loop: CASSQEGVTHF. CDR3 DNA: TGTGCCAGCAGCCAAGAAGGGGTCACCCACTTT.

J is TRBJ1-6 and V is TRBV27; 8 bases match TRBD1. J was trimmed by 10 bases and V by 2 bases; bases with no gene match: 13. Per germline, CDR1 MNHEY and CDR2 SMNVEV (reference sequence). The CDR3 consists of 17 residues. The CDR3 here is CASSLVGPTGGESPLHF. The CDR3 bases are TGTGCCAGCAGTTTAGTTGGCCCCACAGGGGGTGAATCACCCCTCCACTTT.

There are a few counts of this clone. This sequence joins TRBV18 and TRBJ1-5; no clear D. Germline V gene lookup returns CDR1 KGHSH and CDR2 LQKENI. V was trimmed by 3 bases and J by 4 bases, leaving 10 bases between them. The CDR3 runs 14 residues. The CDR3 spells CASSPENGNQPQHF. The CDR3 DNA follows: TGTGCCAGCTCACCCGAAAACGGGAATCAGCCCCAGCATTTT.

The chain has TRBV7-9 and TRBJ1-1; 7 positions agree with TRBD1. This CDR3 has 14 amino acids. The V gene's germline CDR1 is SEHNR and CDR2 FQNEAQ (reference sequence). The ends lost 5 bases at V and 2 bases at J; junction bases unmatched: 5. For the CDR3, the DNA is TGTGCCAGCAGCCTGGGGACAGCAAACACTGAAGCTTTCTTT. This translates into CASSLGTANTEAFF.

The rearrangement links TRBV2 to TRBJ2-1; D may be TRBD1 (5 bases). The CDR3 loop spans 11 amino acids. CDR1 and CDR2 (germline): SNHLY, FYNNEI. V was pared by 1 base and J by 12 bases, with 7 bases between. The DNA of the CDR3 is TGTGCCAGCAGTGAAGTTCAGGGGCAGTTCTTC. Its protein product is CASSEVQGQFF. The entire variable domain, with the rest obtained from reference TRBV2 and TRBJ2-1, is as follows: EPEVTQTPSHQVTQMGQEVILRCVPISNHLYFYWYRQILGQKVEFLVSFYNNEISEKSEIFDDQFSVERPDGSNFTLKIRSTKLEDSAMYFCASSEVQGQFFGPGTRLTVL.

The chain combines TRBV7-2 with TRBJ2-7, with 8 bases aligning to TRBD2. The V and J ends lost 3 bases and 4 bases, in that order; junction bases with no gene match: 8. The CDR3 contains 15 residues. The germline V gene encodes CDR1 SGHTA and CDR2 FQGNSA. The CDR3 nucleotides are TGTGCCAGCAGCTTGAGAAGGGGACTAGAGTACGAGCAGTACTTC. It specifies CASSLRRGLEYEQYF.

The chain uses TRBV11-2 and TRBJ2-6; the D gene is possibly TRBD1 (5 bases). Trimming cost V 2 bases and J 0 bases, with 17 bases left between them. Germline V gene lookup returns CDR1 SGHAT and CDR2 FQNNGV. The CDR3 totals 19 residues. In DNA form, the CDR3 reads TGTGCCAGCAGCTTACGAGTGGACACCCCCCTCTCTGGGGCCAACGTCCTGACTTTC. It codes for CASSLRVDTPLSGANVLTF.